Sequencing of this T cell receptor (beta chain) was carried out in a study of blood T cells in healthy people across ages. About the research overall: With template switching, about one barcoded beta molecule was captured per two T cells.

In the case of this clonotype: As yet, its antigen is unknown.

Overall study results and limits: With age, beta diversity per million T cells declined roughly linearly, significantly by 40.

Alongside a J-beta primer mix, a sample-barcoded 5' primer served in a second PCR lasting about 6 to 11 cycles. TCRdb reprocessed the 5' RACE reads with MiXCR, giving one entry per CDR3 protein. The repertoire holds 1.5 million to 2 million distinct CDR3 sequences, with 30% to 40% as singletons. Each donor had around 9.2 milliliters of peripheral blood drawn. The sample comprised blood. This sequence was found in a woman in her twenties or thirties in good health.

The CDR3: CASNSIAGGFYNEQFF. DNA of the CDR3: TGCGCCAGCAACTCGATAGCGGGGGGGTTCTACAATGAGCAGTTCTTC. The V call is TRBV5-1, the J call TRBJ2-1, with 11 bases identical to TRBD2. This CDR3 has 16 amino acids. With 6 bases clipped from V and 3 bases from J, the junction kept 8 bases outside the gene matches. Germline values: CDR1 SGHRS, CDR2 YFSETQ.